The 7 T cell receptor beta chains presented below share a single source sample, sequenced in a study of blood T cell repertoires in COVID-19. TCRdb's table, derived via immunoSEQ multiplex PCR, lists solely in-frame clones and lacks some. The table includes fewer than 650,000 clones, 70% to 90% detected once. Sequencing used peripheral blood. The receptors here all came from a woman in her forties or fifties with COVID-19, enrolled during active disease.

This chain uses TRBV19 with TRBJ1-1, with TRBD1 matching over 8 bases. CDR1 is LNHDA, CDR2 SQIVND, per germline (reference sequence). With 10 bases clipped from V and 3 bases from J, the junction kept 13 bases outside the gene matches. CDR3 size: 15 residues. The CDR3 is CATLRGLTGDTEAFF. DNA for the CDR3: TGTGCCACCCTACGGGGATTGACAGGGGACACTGAAGCTTTCTTT. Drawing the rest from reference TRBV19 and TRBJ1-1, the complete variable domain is DGGITQSPKYLFRKEGQNVTLSCEQNLNHDAMYWYRQDPGQGLRLIYYSQIVNDFQKGDIAEGYSVSREKKESFPLTVTSAQKNPTAFYLCATLRGLTGDTEAFFGQGTRLTVV.

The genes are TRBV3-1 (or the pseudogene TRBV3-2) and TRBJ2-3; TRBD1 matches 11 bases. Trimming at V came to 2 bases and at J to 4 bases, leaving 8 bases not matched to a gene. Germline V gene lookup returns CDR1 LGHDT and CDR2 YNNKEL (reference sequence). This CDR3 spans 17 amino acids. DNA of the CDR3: TGTGCCAGCAGCCAAAACCCCGGGACAGGGGGGCCAGATACGCAGTATTTT. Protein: CASSQNPGTGGPDTQYF.

The CDR3 sequence is CSVEDLPGEGYTF. The CDR3 DNA reads TGCAGCGTTGAAGATTTACCAGGGGAGGGCTACACCTTC. This chain links TRBV29-1 with TRBJ1-2; possible D gene TRBD1, 6 bases. In germline, CDR1 is SQVTM, CDR2 ANQGSEA. V was shortened by 0 bases and J by 8 bases, with 13 bases between the two germline ends. The CDR3 loop spans 13 amino acids.

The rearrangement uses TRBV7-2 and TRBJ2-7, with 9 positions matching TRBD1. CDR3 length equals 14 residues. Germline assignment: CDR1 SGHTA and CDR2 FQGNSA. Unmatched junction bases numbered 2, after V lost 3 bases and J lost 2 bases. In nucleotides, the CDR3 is TGTGCCAGCAGCTTGACAGGGGGAACCTACGAGCAGTACTTC. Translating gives CASSLTGGTYEQYF.

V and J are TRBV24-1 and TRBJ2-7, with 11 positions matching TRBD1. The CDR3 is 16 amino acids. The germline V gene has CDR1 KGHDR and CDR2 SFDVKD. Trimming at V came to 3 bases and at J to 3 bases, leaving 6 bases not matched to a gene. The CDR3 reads CATSDATGTGGYEQYF. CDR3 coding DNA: TGTGCCACCAGTGATGCAACCGGGACAGGGGGCTACGAGCAGTACTTC.

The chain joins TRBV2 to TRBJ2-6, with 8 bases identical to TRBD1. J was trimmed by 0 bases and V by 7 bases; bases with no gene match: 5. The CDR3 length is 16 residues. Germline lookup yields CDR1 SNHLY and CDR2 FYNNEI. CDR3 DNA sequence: TGTGCCAGCATCCGGGACAGGAGCTCTGGGGCCAACGTCCTGACTTTC. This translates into CASIRDRSSGANVLTF.

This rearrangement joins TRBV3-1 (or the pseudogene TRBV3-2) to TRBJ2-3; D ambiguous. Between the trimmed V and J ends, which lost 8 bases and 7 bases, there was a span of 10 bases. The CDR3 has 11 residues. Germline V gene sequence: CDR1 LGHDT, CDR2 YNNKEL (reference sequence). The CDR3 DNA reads TGTGCCAGCGCCGGTGTTAATACGCAGTATTTT. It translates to CASAGVNTQYF.